The clone carrying this TCR beta chain was found a few times. Trimming removed 8 bases from V and 7 bases from J, with 12 bases in between. Germline CDR1 MNHEY, CDR2 SVGAGI. This CDR3 has 13 amino acids. This sample is part of a study of blood T cells in healthy people across ages. Together with a sample-barcoded 5' primer, a J-beta primer mix was included in a second PCR lasting about 6 to 12 cycles. Every cDNA molecule carried a tag from a template-switch adaptor bearing 12 random nucleotides. MiXCR, applied by TCRdb to the 5' RACE reads, yields one record per CDR3 protein. The data hold about 670,000 distinct CDR3 sequences, with about 43% observed a single time.

Sequences were obtained from blood. This clonotype originated in an elderly man in good health. This sequence joins TRBV6-5 and TRBJ1-6; no firm D call. CDR3 amino acids: CASGRRMNSPLHF. The CDR3 bases are TGTGCCAGCGGGAGACGGATGAATTCACCCCTCCACTTT.